These T cell receptor beta chains were read from a single sample in a study of cytomegalovirus exposure and HLA in healthy donors. Sequencing was performed with immunoSEQ multiplex PCR; in TCRdb, only in-frame clones are kept and a portion is missing. Of 100,000 to 150,000 clones listed, over 70% are singletons. The sequencing sample was made of PBMCs. The origin of the receptors is a man aged 40-49 years in good health and CMV-seropositive. Each CDR3 is given with its conserved first and last residue. A D gene is named only where the DNA matches it firmly. For some rows the clone size is stated as once, few or many, or as a class when expanded; others skip it.

len,d_gene,abundance,j_gene,v_gene,CDR3nt,CDR3aa
15,NA,NA,TRBJ2-5,TRBV4-2,TGTGCCAGCAGCCAAGATATACCTCCTCAGGAGACCCAGTACTTC,CASSQDIPPQETQYF
15,NA,few,TRBJ1-5,TRBV28,TGTGCCAGCAGTTTTTCTGGTACAGTCAATCAGCCCCAGCATTTT,CASSFSGTVNQPQHF
14,TRBD2,NA,TRBJ2-7,TRBV29-1,TGCAGCGCAGGGACTAGCGGGACCTCCTACGAGCAGTACTTC,CSAGTSGTSYEQYF
15,NA,NA,TRBJ2-2,TRBV30,TGTGCCTGGAGTGTAGGGGTACTCGGCACCGGGGAGCTGTTTTTT,CAWSVGVLGTGELFF
15,TRBD2,NA,TRBJ2-7,TRBV5-4,TGTGCCAGCAGTAGAGCGGGAGGAAAAACCTACGAGCAGTACTTC,CASSRAGGKTYEQYF
17,NA,NA,TRBJ2-3,TRBV7-2,TGTGCCAGCAGCTTGAACCCGACTAGTTCATCTGCAGATACGCAGTATTTT,CASSLNPTSSSADTQYF
14,NA,NA,TRBJ2-7,TRBV6-6,TGTGCCAGCAAGGGGCCGGGACTCTCCTACGAGCAGTACTTC,CASKGPGLSYEQYF
17,TRBD1,few,TRBJ2-7,TRBV6-4,TGTGCCAGCACCGAAGCGATCCGGGACAGGGACCTCTACGAGCAGTACTTC,CASTEAIRDRDLYEQYF
15,TRBD1,NA,TRBJ2-7,TRBV9,TGTGCCAGCAGCTCTCACGGGACAGGGGCGTACGAGCAGTACTTC,CASSSHGTGAYEQYF
11,NA,NA,TRBJ2-1,TRBV27,TGTGCCAGCAGTTTGGGCGATGAGCAGTTCTTC,CASSLGDEQFF
14,TRBD1,NA,TRBJ2-3,TRBV30,TGTGCCTGGAGTGCGGACAGGGACTCAGATACGCAGTATTTT,CAWSADRDSDTQYF
16,TRBD1,NA,TRBJ2-5,TRBV7-6,TGTGCCAGCAGCTTAACCGGGACAGGGGGTTTTGAGACCCAGTACTTC,CASSLTGTGGFETQYF
14,NA,NA,TRBJ2-5,TRBV4-1,TGCGCCAGCAGCCCCGCTGCAGGGAATGAAGGGCAGTACTTC,CASSPAAGNEGQYF
12,NA,NA,TRBJ2-3,TRBV9,TGTGCCAGCAGCGTCAGAACAGATACGCAGTATTTT,CASSVRTDTQYF
16,TRBD2,few,TRBJ2-1,TRBV5-6,TGTGCCAGCAGCTTTCCCCGGGGGGGGACCTACAATGAGCAGTTCTTC,CASSFPRGGTYNEQFF
13,NA,NA,TRBJ1-2,TRBV5-6,TGTGCCAGCAAACCCAAGGGGGTCCGGGGCTACACCTTC,CASKPKGVRGYTF
18,NA,NA,TRBJ2-6,TRBV9,TGTGCCAGCAGCCCATCATTGTCGGGGGTCACTGGGGCCAACGTCCTGACTTTC,CASSPSLSGVTGANVLTF
15,TRBD2,NA,TRBJ2-3,TRBV29-1,TGCAGCGTTGATGACATGGCGGGAGACGCAGATACGCAGTATTTT,CSVDDMAGDADTQYF
14,NA,NA,TRBJ1-1,TRBV5-1,TGCGCCAGCAGCTCCGGGACACTCGGGACTGAAGCTTTCTTT,CASSSGTLGTEAFF
16,TRBD1,NA,TRBJ2-3,TRBV5-5,TGTGCCAGCAGCTTTGGACAGGGAGGTTGGACAGATACGCAGTATTTT,CASSFGQGGWTDTQYF
15,NA,NA,TRBJ1-4,TRBV10-2,TGCGCCAGCATGGCGGGGCCCAGCCATAATGAAAAACTGTTTTTT,CASMAGPSHNEKLFF
11,NA,NA,TRBJ2-7,TRBV2,TGTGCCAGCAGTGGTTATTACGAGCAGTACTTC,CASSGYYEQYF
15,TRBD2,few,TRBJ2-1,TRBV6-6,TGTGCCAGCAGCCCAGAGCGGGAGGCGGGAGGTGAGCAGTTCTTC,CASSPEREAGGEQFF
16,TRBD1,NA,TRBJ1-5,TRBV7-8,TGTGCCAGCAAAGCGGAACAGGGGGCGGGCAATCAGCCCCAGCATTTT,CASKAEQGAGNQPQHF
13,NA,NA,TRBJ2-7,TRBV6-1,TGTGCCAGCAGCCCGGGACATTCTTACGAGCAGTACTTC,CASSPGHSYEQYF
16,TRBD1,few,TRBJ2-1,TRBV28,TGTGCCAGCAGTTCTCCCGGGACAGGGTCCTACAATGAGCAGTTCTTC,CASSSPGTGSYNEQFF
14,TRBD1,NA,TRBJ1-5,TRBV5-1,TGCGCCAGCAGCTTAAGACAGGGAGATCAGCCCCAGCATTTT,CASSLRQGDQPQHF
15,NA,NA,TRBJ1-3,TRBV4-3,TGCGCCAGCAGCCAAACCCCAGGGTCTGGAAACACCATATATTTT,CASSQTPGSGNTIYF
16,TRBD1,NA,TRBJ2-7,TRBV2,TGTGCCAGCAGTGTATCCCGAACAGGGGTTAATTACGAGCAGTACTTC,CASSVSRTGVNYEQYF
15,NA,few,TRBJ2-1,TRBV28,TGTGCCAGCAGTTTATCGGCAGGGGGGTGGGGTGAGCAGTTCTTC,CASSLSAGGWGEQFF
14,NA,NA,TRBJ1-6,TRBV27,TGTGCCAGCGCTCCCGTAGGAGTTTCTTCACCCCTCCACTTT,CASAPVGVSSPLHF
13,NA,NA,TRBJ1-1,TRBV25-1,TGTGCCAGCCAGGGACTCCAGAACACTGAAGCTTTCTTT,CASQGLQNTEAFF
12,NA,NA,TRBJ2-7,TRBV5-1,TGCGCCAGCAGCTTCAGGGGTTACGAGCAGTACTTC,CASSFRGYEQYF
12,TRBD1,few,TRBJ1-2,TRBV19,TGTGCCAGCAACAGGGGGGACTATGGCTACACCTTC,CASNRGDYGYTF
16,NA,NA,TRBJ2-1,TRBV6-5,TGTGCCAGCAGTTACTCGGACGGGGGCTCCTACAATGAGCAGTTCTTC,CASSYSDGGSYNEQFF
14,NA,NA,TRBJ1-4,TRBV2,TGTGCCAGCAGGAGACAGGCAACTAATGAAAAACTGTTTTTT,CASRRQATNEKLFF
14,NA,NA,TRBJ2-5,TRBV11-2,TGTGCCAGCAGCTCCGTAGGGGGCCAAGAGACCCAGTACTTC,CASSSVGGQETQYF
16,NA,NA,TRBJ2-5,TRBV4-3,TGCGCCAGCAGCCAAGGGGTTCTGGGGGGTCGAGAGACCCAGTACTTC,CASSQGVLGGRETQYF
13,NA,NA,TRBJ1-3,TRBV15,TGTGCCACCAGCAGAGCGATGGGAGACACCATATATTTT,CATSRAMGDTIYF
14,TRBD1,few,TRBJ2-7,TRBV5-6,TGTGCCAGCAGCCCCGACAGGGGGCTCTACGAGCAGTACTTC,CASSPDRGLYEQYF
14,TRBD1,NA,TRBJ2-1,TRBV7-2,TGTGCCAGCAGCCCGCAGACAGGGTACAATGAGCAGTTCTTC,CASSPQTGYNEQFF
14,TRBD2,few,TRBJ2-3,TRBV19,TGTGCCAGTAGTATCGGGACTAGCGGGAGGGCCAAGGATTTT,CASSIGTSGRAKDF
19,TRBD2,NA,TRBJ2-3,TRBV5-8,TGTGCCAGCAGCTTGGGACTAGCGGGGGGGCTTCCTCGGACAGATACGCAGTATTTT,CASSLGLAGGLPRTDTQYF
16,TRBD2,NA,TRBJ2-1,TRBV5-5,TGTGCCAGCAGCCCGATGACTGGACTAGCGGTGGATGAGCAGTTCTTC,CASSPMTGLAVDEQFF
14,NA,NA,TRBJ2-7,TRBV19,TGTGCCAGTAGTATAGTCCAGGAAATGGCCGAGCAGTACTTC,CASSIVQEMAEQYF
14,TRBD1,NA,TRBJ1-4,TRBV30,TGTGCCTGGAGTGTAAAGGGGGCCGGTGAAAAACTGTTTTTT,CAWSVKGAGEKLFF
11,NA,NA,TRBJ2-7,TRBV2,TGTGCCAGCAGTGCCCTCTACGAGCAGTACTTC,CASSALYEQYF
16,TRBD1,NA,TRBJ2-5,TRBV9,TGTGCCAGCAGCGTAGCTCTAATCAGGGGGCAAGAGACCCAGTACTTC,CASSVALIRGQETQYF
16,TRBD1,NA,TRBJ1-6,TRBV4-1,TGCGCCAGCAGCCAAGATTCCGGGACAGGAAATTCACCCCTCCACTTT,CASSQDSGTGNSPLHF
15,NA,once,TRBJ2-2,TRBV25-1,TGTGCCAGCAGTGAATATAGGGGGGGAATCGGGGAGCTGTTTTTT,CASSEYRGGIGELFF